Listed here are 25 T cell receptor beta chains from one sample, sequenced in a study of T cells in Graves' hyperthyroidism and ophthalmopathy. There were TCR beta CDR3 regions amplified from RNA transcripts. The HTBI primer set served for first-round RT-PCR of the TCR CDR3. TCRdb recomputed calls from the multiplex PCR reads with MiXCR, one row per CDR3 protein. Of a few hundred thousand distinct CDR3 sequences listed, around 14% were seen once; the top ten hold roughly 7.3%. Sequencing used blood. These receptors originate from a woman aged 25 to 39 with Graves' hyperthyroidism.

This clonotype has just a few counts. V is TRBV7-6 and J is TRBJ1-6; the match to TRBD1 covers 9 bases. The CDR3 length is 15 residues. V gave up 7 bases and J gave up 4 bases; unmatched junction bases: 5. The germline V gene encodes CDR1 SGHVS and CDR2 FNYEAQ. This chain's CDR3 is CASTPTGGYNSPLHF. The CDR3 DNA reads as TGTGCCAGCACCCCGACAGGGGGTTATAATTCACCCCTCCACTTT.

In its sample, this clonotype was seen many times. The V gene is TRBV2, the J gene TRBJ2-1; D is possibly TRBD2 (5 bases). The CDR3 runs to 13 residues. V shed 7 bases and J shed 11 bases, with 18 bases lying between them. Germline CDR1 reads SNHLY; CDR2 reads FYNNEI. The CDR3 spells CASTEIVRTQQFF. In DNA, the CDR3 is TGTGCCAGCACGGAAATCGTTAGGACTCAGCAGTTCTTC.

Comment on this clonotype: A much larger clone lies a single base off, so this may be a read error. The V call is TRBV4-3, the J call TRBJ2-7, with TRBD1 identical over 7 bases. J was trimmed by 6 bases and V by 4 bases; bases with no gene match: 6. CDR1 is LGHNA and CDR2 is YSLEER in the germline V gene. The CDR3 spans 13 residues. In nucleotides, the CDR3 is TGCGCCAGCAGCCGTTGGACAGGATGCGAGCAGTACTTC. Protein sequence: CASSRWTGCEQYF.

The chain recombines TRBV5-1 with TRBJ2-7; TRBD2 is a possible D gene (5 bases). With 4 bases removed from V and 2 bases from J, the gap between germline ends came to 16 bases. The CDR3 totals 15 residues. CDR1 and CDR2 (germline): SGHRS, YFSETQ. In DNA form, the CDR3 reads TGCGCCAGCAGCCGAGGTTTGGAGCGGACCTACGAGCAGTACTTC. Residues: CASSRGLERTYEQYF.

This clonotype was counted many times. J is TRBJ2-5 and V is TRBV28, with TRBD1 matching over 7 bases. Germline CDR1 reads MDHEN; CDR2 reads SYDVKM. V was pared by 2 bases and J by 5 bases, with 14 bases of the junction left unmatched. The CDR3 has 17 residues. The CDR3 nucleotides read TGTGCCAGCAGTTTACCCCGGGACAGACAAAGCCGCGAGACCCAGTACTTC. It specifies CASSLPRDRQSRETQYF.

A remark on this clonotype: The junction does not match germline at one end; this may be a read error. The chain's CDR3 is CASSLRQLTGELSF. The CDR3 nucleotides are TGTGCCAGCAGTTTACGCCAGCTCACCGGGGAGCTGTCTTTT. J is TRBJ2-2 and V is TRBV12-3 or TRBV12-4, with D possibly being TRBD2 (5 bases). The CDR3 loop spans 14 amino acids.

This clonotype was picked up many times. The rearrangement uses TRBV6-1 and TRBJ1-3, with 11 bases matching TRBD1. Germline V CDR1 and CDR2: MNHNS, SASEGT. The CDR3 totals 18 residues. The J segment lost 5 bases and the V segment lost 7 bases, leaving 16 bases of the junction unmatched. In DNA, the CDR3 is TGTGCCAGCACACCGTTCCGGACCGGGACAGGGGGGAGAAACACCATATATTTT. It encodes CASTPFRTGTGGRNTIYF.

This clonotype was recorded a few times. This sequence joins TRBV7-9 and TRBJ1-3; D call uncertain. V lost 2 bases and J 10 bases, leaving 6 bases between the germline ends. The CDR3 covers 11 residues. Germline values: CDR1 SEHNR, CDR2 FQNEAQ (reference sequence). DNA of the CDR3: TGTGCCAGCAGCTTACCTACGACCATATATTTT. Translating gives CASSLPTTIYF.

This clonotype was seen repeatedly, ten times or more. The gene calls are TRBV7-9 and TRBJ1-2, with 7 bases fitting TRBD1. Germline V gene sequence: CDR1 SEHNR, CDR2 FQNEAQ (reference sequence). J was trimmed by 10 bases and V by 1 base; bases with no gene match: 18. The CDR3 contains 17 residues. CDR3 nucleotide sequence: TGTGCCAGCAGCTTAGAGGGGGCCATGGGACAGTATATGGCCTACACCTTC. It is translated as CASSLEGAMGQYMAYTF. Filled out from reference TRBV7-9 and TRBJ1-2, the complete variable domain reads DTGVSQNPRHKITKRGQNVTFRCDPISEHNRLYWYRQTLGQGPEFLTYFQNEAQLEKSRLLSDRFSAERPKGSFSTLEIQRTEQGDSAMYLCASSLEGAMGQYMAYTFGSGTRLTVV.

V usage is TRBV28 and J usage is TRBJ1-2; 9 nucleotides agree with TRBD1. CDR3 size: 15 residues. The trim removed 6 bases at V and 4 bases at J, leaving 9 bases unmatched. Germline CDR1 reads MDHEN; CDR2 reads SYDVKM. This CDR3 is CASRPGTGPTYGYTF. CDR3 coding DNA: TGTGCCAGCAGGCCCGGGACAGGGCCTACCTATGGCTACACCTTC.

This chain uses TRBV12-3 or TRBV12-4 with TRBJ2-7; D ambiguous. Trimming cost V 1 base and J 2 bases, with 9 bases left between them. The CDR3 is made up of 14 amino acids. The CDR3: CASSLVNVPYEQYF. CDR3 nucleotide sequence: TGTGCCAGCAGTTTAGTTAATGTTCCCTACGAGCAGTACTTC.

This clonotype has ten or more counts. The chain recombines TRBV5-1 with TRBJ1-1; TRBD1 agrees at 7 bases. The V gene end was trimmed by 0 bases and the J gene end by 7 bases; junction bases not matched to a gene: 9. Germline V gives CDR1 SGHRS, CDR2 YFSETQ. The CDR3 covers 15 residues. CDR3 nucleotide sequence: TGCGCCAGCAGCTTGGGTACGACAGGGTCGGGTGAAGCTTTCTTT. Encoded protein: CASSLGTTGSGEAFF.

V and J are TRBV7-9 and TRBJ2-3, with 7 bases matching TRBD1. CDR3 length: 15 residues. With V trimmed by 5 bases and J by 0 bases, 5 bases remained unmatched. CDR1 is SEHNR and CDR2 is FQNEAQ in the germline V gene (reference sequence). The CDR3 here is CASSRMGQSTDTQYF. The DNA for the CDR3 is TGTGCCAGCAGCCGTATGGGACAGAGCACAGATACGCAGTATTTT.

This clonotype was recorded at least ten times. The rearrangement links TRBV7-9 to TRBJ2-7, with D possibly TRBD2 on 8 matching bases. This CDR3 region has 14 residues. V lost 5 bases, J lost 3 bases, and 14 bases lay in between. Germline loops: CDR1 SEHNR, CDR2 FQNEAQ (reference sequence). Written as DNA, the CDR3 is TGTGCCAGCAGCCGGGAGGGGGACAGCTACGAGCAGTACTTC. Translating gives CASSREGDSYEQYF.

The chain is built from TRBV15 and TRBJ2-7; 9 bases map to TRBD1. CDR3 size: 16 residues. Germline V gene lookup returns CDR1 LNHNV and CDR2 YYDKDF (reference sequence). The trim removed 0 bases at V and 0 bases at J, leaving 3 bases unmatched. The chain's CDR3 is CATSREPGQGSYEQYF. CDR3 coding DNA: TGTGCCACCAGCAGAGAACCGGGACAGGGCTCCTACGAGCAGTACTTC.

The gene calls are TRBV11-2 and TRBJ1-6, with D maybe TRBD1 (6 bases). The CDR3 extends over 13 amino acids. Germline V gene sequence: CDR1 SGHAT, CDR2 FQNNGV. The V gene lost 8 bases and the J gene lost 10 bases, with 15 bases spanning the gap. The CDR3 DNA reads as TGTGCCAGCTTACGGGCAGGGGAGTCACCCCTCCACTTT. This translates into CASLRAGESPLHF.

This clonotype was picked up many times. The CDR3 here is CAGKGLGSYEQYF. The DNA for the CDR3 is TGTGCCGGGAAGGGGTTGGGATCCTACGAGCAGTACTTC. The chain links TRBV28 to TRBJ2-7, with D perhaps matching TRBD1 (5 bases). Germline V gene sequence: CDR1 MDHEN, CDR2 SYDVKM. CDR3 length: 13 residues. Trimming took 11 bases from V and 1 from J, leaving 15 bases between them.

This clonotype was observed a handful of times. The rearrangement joins TRBV7-9 to TRBJ2-7; unclear D gene. The germline V gene encodes CDR1 SEHNR and CDR2 FQNEAQ (reference sequence). The V end lost 5 bases, the J end lost 3 bases, and 11 bases lay between the germline ends. The CDR3 has 13 residues. The CDR3 here is CASSPEKSYEQYF. Written as DNA, the CDR3 is TGTGCCAGCAGCCCAGAGAAGAGCTACGAGCAGTACTTC.

The genes are TRBV10-1 and TRBJ2-3; D ambiguous. There are 13 residues in the CDR3. Germline assignment: CDR1 WNHNN and CDR2 SYGVQD (reference sequence). V shed 2 bases and J shed 4 bases, with 7 bases lying between them. The CDR3 loop reads CASSENSADTQYF. CDR3 DNA: TGCGCCAGCAGTGAGAACTCGGCAGATACGCAGTATTTT.

This clonotype was counted ten times or more. The genes are TRBV2 and TRBJ2-5, with TRBD1 matching over 8 bases. The CDR3 is made up of 16 amino acids. Trimming took 3 bases from V and 4 from J; bases not matched to a gene: 10. The germline V gene encodes CDR1 SNHLY and CDR2 FYNNEI. The chain's CDR3 is CASSDLGAGGLETQYF. CDR3 nucleotide sequence: TGTGCCAGCAGTGATTTGGGGGCAGGGGGCTTAGAGACCCAGTACTTC.

This clonotype was counted a few times. This chain links TRBV6-1 with TRBJ2-2; 12 nucleotides align to TRBD1. Germline V gene sequence: CDR1 MNHNS, CDR2 SASEGT. V trimming: 6 bases; J trimming: 6 bases; junction bases outside the gene matches: 5. The CDR3 contains 15 residues. CDR3 protein: CASSLRDRGPGELFF. DNA of the CDR3: TGTGCCAGCAGCCTCCGGGACAGGGGGCCCGGGGAGCTGTTTTTT.

The chain recombines TRBV30 with TRBJ2-1; 7 bases agree with TRBD2. The CDR3 is 13 residues long. CDR1 is GTSNPN, CDR2 SVGIG, per germline (reference sequence). The ends lost 5 bases at V and 7 bases at J; junction bases unmatched: 8. CDR3 bases: TGTGCCTGGGACCGCGGGAGAGTTAATGAGCAGTTCTTC. Translation: CAWDRGRVNEQFF.

In this sample, this clonotype turned up many times. This sequence joins TRBV7-9 and TRBJ1-1; 9 nucleotides agree with TRBD1. The V gene's germline CDR1 is SEHNR and CDR2 FQNEAQ (reference sequence). Trimming at V came to 3 bases and at J to 3 bases, leaving 8 bases not matched to a gene. This CDR3 comprises 16 residues. CDR3 sequence reads: CASSLMDRGVDTEAFF. In DNA form, the CDR3 reads TGTGCCAGCAGCTTGATGGACAGGGGAGTCGACACTGAAGCTTTCTTT.

V and J are TRBV29-1 and TRBJ2-3; D is possibly TRBD1 (5 bases). V was pared by 7 bases and J by 6 bases, with 23 bases between. The CDR3 length is 15 residues. Germline V CDR1 and CDR2: SQVTM, ANQGSEA. The DNA of the CDR3 is TGCAGCGCTGAGGCTCCCGGCAGGGTTTTTGATACGCAGTATTTT. This codes for CSAEAPGRVFDTQYF.

This clonotype was counted a few times. J is TRBJ2-7 and V is TRBV20-1, with D perhaps matching TRBD2 (5 bases). The germline V and J ends were trimmed by 6 bases and 4 bases, with 19 bases remaining between them. Germline values: CDR1 DFQATT, CDR2 SNEGSKA (reference sequence). This CDR3 region has 14 residues. The CDR3 reads CSAASLGFGYEQYF. DNA of the CDR3: TGCAGTGCAGCTTCACTAGGCTTCGGGTACGAGCAGTACTTC.